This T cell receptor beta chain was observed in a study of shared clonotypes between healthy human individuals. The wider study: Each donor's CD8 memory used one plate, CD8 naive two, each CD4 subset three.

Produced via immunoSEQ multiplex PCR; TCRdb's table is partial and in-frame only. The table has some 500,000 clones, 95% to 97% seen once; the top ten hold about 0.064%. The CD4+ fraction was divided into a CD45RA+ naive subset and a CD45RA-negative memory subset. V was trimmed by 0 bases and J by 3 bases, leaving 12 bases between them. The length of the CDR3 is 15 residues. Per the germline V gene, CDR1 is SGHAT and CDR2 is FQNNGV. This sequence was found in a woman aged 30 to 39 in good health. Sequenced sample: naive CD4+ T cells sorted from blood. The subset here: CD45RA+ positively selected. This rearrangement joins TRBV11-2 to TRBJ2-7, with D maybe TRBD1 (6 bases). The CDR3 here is CASSLEDRLSYEQYF. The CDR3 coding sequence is TGTGCCAGCAGCTTAGAGGACAGACTAAGCTACGAGCAGTACTTC.